These 29 T cell receptor beta chains were all obtained from the same sample, sequenced in a study of blood T cells in healthy people across ages. Then a second PCR, running about 6 to 12 cycles, was carried out with a sample-barcoded 5' primer and a J-beta primer mix. Using its own MiXCR run on the 5' RACE reads, TCRdb lists one record per CDR3 protein. The sample holds about 1.5 million distinct CDR3 sequences, approximately 42% seen once. Sequencing was done on a sample of blood. The source of these receptors is a woman aged 18-29 years in good health.

Only a few counts were recorded for this clonotype. The genes are TRBV3-1 and TRBJ2-1; 9 nucleotides line up with TRBD2. Unmatched junction bases numbered 11, after V lost 3 bases and J lost 8 bases. CDR3 length equals 16 residues. CDR1 is LGHDT and CDR2 is YNNKEL in the germline V gene (reference sequence). The CDR3 reads CASSQPGLALWDEQFF. The CDR3 DNA sequence: TGTGCCAGCAGCCAGCCGGGACTAGCCCTTTGGGATGAGCAGTTCTTC.

This clonotype was counted only a few times. The V call is TRBV24-1, the J call TRBJ2-3; no definite D call. The length of the CDR3 is 12 residues. Trimming pared 3 bases from V and 1 base from J, leaving 1 base between. Germline-derived CDR1 and CDR2 are KGHDR and SFDVKD. The CDR3, as DNA: TGTGCCACCAGTGATGGCACAGATACGCAGTATTTT. It encodes CATSDGTDTQYF.

This clonotype was counted between two and nine times. This chain connects TRBV20-1 to TRBJ2-1; 10 bases map to TRBD2. There are 17 residues in the CDR3. Per the germline V gene, CDR1 is DFQATT and CDR2 is SNEGSKA (reference sequence). J gave up 0 bases and V 6 bases, and 11 bases lay outside the gene matches. In DNA, the CDR3 is TGCAGTGCCCCAGGGACGGCTAGCGGGAGCTCCTACAATGAGCAGTTCTTC. This sequence encodes CSAPGTASGSSYNEQFF.

A remark on this clonotype: A much larger clone is a single base away; this may be a read error. The rearrangement uses TRBV27 and TRBJ1-6; tentatively, D is TRBD1 (6 bases). This CDR3 comprises 16 residues. The germline V gene has CDR1 MNHEY and CDR2 SMNVEV (reference sequence). CDR3 in DNA: TGTGCCAGCCGAGTAATCAGGACAGCCTATAATTCACCCCCCCACTTT. This translates into CASRVIRTAYNSPPHF.

The chain couples TRBV25-1 to TRBJ2-7; D unclear. Trimming took off 2 bases at V and 4 bases at J, with 9 bases between the two ends. The CDR3 runs 13 residues. Germline loops: CDR1 MGHDK, CDR2 SYGVNS. CDR3 sequence reads: CASSEAGKYEQYF. The DNA for the CDR3 is TGTGCCAGCAGTGAAGCCGGAAAATACGAGCAGTACTTC.

This clonotype turned up a few times. This chain uses TRBV20-1 with TRBJ2-7, with unresolved D. The germline V gene encodes CDR1 DFQATT and CDR2 SNEGSKA (reference sequence). V gave up 3 bases and J gave up 3 bases, with 9 bases separating them. The CDR3 has 12 amino acids. DNA of the CDR3: TGCAGTGCTAGTACTTCGAACTACGAGCAGTACTTC. Translation: CSASTSNYEQYF.

This chain links TRBV4-1 with TRBJ2-1; TRBD2 is a possible D gene (5 bases). Trimming took 3 bases from V and 4 from J, leaving 19 bases between them. This CDR3 has 17 amino acids. The germline V gene encodes CDR1 MGHRA and CDR2 YSYEKL. DNA for the CDR3: TGCGCCAGCAGCCAGGGCGGGCCTTACCTACGGTACAATGAGCAGTTCTTC. Translating gives CASSQGGPYLRYNEQFF.

The chain combines TRBV30 with TRBJ2-5; D gene unclear. Trimming took 4 bases from V and 1 from J, leaving 13 bases between them. Germline CDR1 is GTSNPN and CDR2 is SVGIG (reference sequence). The CDR3 covers 14 residues. The CDR3 loop reads CAWMASFSQETQYF. The CDR3 DNA reads as TGTGCCTGGATGGCTTCCTTCTCCCAAGAGACCCAGTACTTC.

This sequence joins TRBV6-1 and TRBJ2-7; 9 nucleotides match TRBD2. The CDR3 has 13 amino acids. Germline V gene data show CDR1 as MNHNS and CDR2 as SASEGT. The J segment lost 7 bases and the V segment lost 7 bases, leaving 8 bases of the junction unmatched. The CDR3, as DNA: TGTGCCAGCAACGCGGGAGGGCCCCGGGAGCAGTACTTC. Protein product: CASNAGGPREQYF.

The chain has TRBV4-1 and TRBJ2-5; D is perhaps TRBD2 (7 bases). Gene TRBJ2-7 matches the end of the DNA better, so the J call may be wrong. This CDR3 region has 16 residues. Germline-derived CDR1 and CDR2 are MGHRA and YSYEKL. CDR3 DNA sequence: TGCGCCAGCAGCCAAGCAGGGGCTAGCGGTTCCTACGAGCAGTACTTC. It encodes CASSQAGASGSYEQYF.

This chain joins TRBV7-9 and TRBJ2-4, with D perhaps matching TRBD2 (5 bases). The length of the CDR3 is 11 residues. Germline lookup yields CDR1 SEHNR and CDR2 FQNEAQ (reference sequence). The CDR3 DNA is TGTGCGAGCGGCCCCAAAAACATTCAGTACTTC. It encodes CASGPKNIQYF.

There are a few counts of this clonotype. The chain combines TRBV9 with TRBJ2-3; 9 positions agree with TRBD2. V dropped 4 bases and J dropped 5; count of bases not matched to a gene: 8. Germline CDR1 is SGDLS and CDR2 is YYNGEE. The CDR3 sequence is 15 residues long. CDR3 sequence (DNA): TGTGCCAGCAGCTTGCGACTAGCGGACCAAGATACGCAGTATTTT. It yields the protein CASSLRLADQDTQYF.

Regarding this clonotype: Mismatch with germline at one junction end may stem from a read error. The chain couples TRBV7-9 to TRBJ2-1; 7 bases map to TRBD1. This CDR3 has 15 residues. CDR1 is SEHNR, CDR2 FQNEAQ, per germline (reference sequence). The CDR3 DNA follows: TGTGCCAGCAGATCTGGACAGGCCTCCTACAGTGAGCAGTTCTTC. Translated: CASRSGQASYSEQFF.

J is TRBJ2-1 and V is TRBV25-1; TRBD2 is a possible D gene (6 bases). The CDR3 has 16 residues. Per germline, CDR1 MGHDK and CDR2 SYGVNS. Trimming stripped 2 bases from V and 6 bases from J, with 17 bases between. The CDR3: CASSEPGTHRGNEQFF. The CDR3 region has the DNA TGTGCCAGCAGTGAACCCGGGACTCACCGGGGCAATGAGCAGTTCTTC.

This clonotype was detected only a few times. V is TRBV7-2 and J is TRBJ2-5; 9 bases agree with TRBD2. CDR1 SGHTA and CDR2 FQGNSA come from the germline V gene. The CDR3 sequence is 17 residues long. The V gene end was trimmed by 1 base and the J gene end by 1 base; junction bases not matched to a gene: 7. The CDR3 reads CASSLDGASGAQETQYF. The CDR3 DNA is TGTGCCAGCAGCTTAGACGGGGCTAGCGGGGCCCAAGAGACCCAGTACTTC.

This clonotype was seen ten or more times. The chain has TRBV10-1 and TRBJ1-2; no reliable D call. Germline V gene data show CDR1 as WNHNN and CDR2 as SYGVQD (reference sequence). V dropped 6 bases and J dropped 7 bases, with 18 bases sitting between them. CDR3 size: 14 residues. The CDR3 here is CASSRSVDSPGYTF. In nucleotides, the CDR3 is TGCGCCAGCAGCCGGTCTGTCGACTCCCCTGGCTACACCTTC.

This chain links TRBV7-3 with TRBJ2-1, with a weak D call TRBD1 (5 bases). Germline assignment: CDR1 SGHTA and CDR2 FQGTGA. V lost 5 bases and J lost 1, with 9 bases in between. This CDR3 has 14 residues. DNA of the CDR3: TGTGCCAGCAGCATTCAGGGTTCCTACAATGAGCAGTTCTTC. Its translation is CASSIQGSYNEQFF.

The chain links TRBV5-1 to TRBJ1-5, with D possibly being TRBD1 (6 bases). V lost 0 bases, J lost 6 bases, and 16 bases lay in between. The CDR3 has 16 residues. Germline CDR1 and CDR2: SGHRS and YFSETQ. The CDR3 loop reads CASSLGGQGGTQPQHF. The DNA for the CDR3 is TGCGCCAGCAGCTTGGGGGGGCAGGGTGGTACTCAGCCCCAGCATTTT. Drawing the rest from reference TRBV5-1 and TRBJ1-5, the complete variable domain is KAGVTQTPRYLIKTRGQQVTLSCSPISGHRSVSWYQQTPGQGLQFLFEYFSETQRNKGNFPGRFSGRQFSNSRSEMNVSTLELGDSALYLCASSLGGQGGTQPQHFGDGTRLSIL.

A word on this clonotype: The conserved phenylalanine or tryptophan normally closing the CDR3 is absent here, so this likely arose from a read error. The limits of the CDR3 on the DNA are not certain, so only TCRdb's listed CDR3 is given. This chain uses TRBV10-3 with TRBJ2-7; no DNA check was done on the table's D call, TRBD1. The V gene's germline CDR1 is ENHRY and CDR2 SYGVKD. Including both end residues, the CDR3 is 14 amino acids long. CDR3 protein: CATAPDGGFYEQNL.

This rearrangement joins TRBV20-1 to TRBJ1-2, with no clear D. The CDR3 covers 12 residues. The V and J ends lost 3 bases and 6 bases respectively, with 11 bases between them. CDR1 and CDR2 (germline): DFQATT, SNEGSKA (reference sequence). The CDR3 spells CSASPDGDGYTF. As DNA, the CDR3 is TGCAGTGCTAGTCCGGACGGGGATGGCTACACCTTC.

A few counts support this clonotype. The rearrangement uses TRBV29-1 and TRBJ2-1, with 11 bases lining up with TRBD2. Trimming at V came to 1 base and at J to 2 bases, leaving 19 bases not matched to a gene. The CDR3 runs 21 residues. Germline V CDR1 and CDR2: SQVTM, ANQGSEA. CDR3 residues: CSVEGEAVGAPGLAAYNEQFF. The CDR3 bases are TGCAGCGTTGAAGGTGAGGCGGTCGGGGCTCCGGGACTAGCGGCCTACAATGAGCAGTTCTTC.

The genes are TRBV12-3 or TRBV12-4 and TRBJ2-2; TRBD2 matches at 8 bases. There are 17 residues in the CDR3. Trimming took 2 bases from V and 2 from J; bases not matched to a gene: 7. CDR3 DNA: TGTGCCAGCAGTTTACGGGCGGGGGGAACTAACACCGGGGAGCTGTTTTTT. This encodes CASSLRAGGTNTGELFF.

The chain is built from TRBV11-2 and TRBJ2-4, with a weak D call TRBD2 (5 bases). The end of the DNA is better explained by TRBJ2-5, so the J call may be wrong. The CDR3 is 16 amino acids. Germline loops: CDR1 SGHAT, CDR2 FQNNGV. This CDR3 is CASSLPSSSRGETQYF. For the CDR3, the DNA is TGTGCCAGCAGCTTACCTTCGTCGTCGCGAGGGGAGACCCAGTACTTC.

In this sample, this clonotype turned up a few times. The V and J genes are TRBV5-1 and TRBJ1-4; TRBD1 is a possible D gene (5 bases). Deletions cut 7 bases from V and 7 bases from J, with 17 bases between. There are 14 residues in the CDR3. CDR1 and CDR2 (germline): SGHRS, YFSETQ. CDR3 sequence reads: CASGATGGSEKLFF. The DNA for the CDR3 is TGCGCCAGCGGCGCTACGGGGGGAAGTGAAAAACTGTTTTTT.

The V gene is TRBV4-1, the J gene TRBJ2-2; tentative D call: TRBD1 (6 bases). Germline loops: CDR1 MGHRA, CDR2 YSYEKL. The CDR3 sequence is 17 residues long. Trimming removed 4 bases from V and 0 bases from J, with 15 bases in between. CDR3: CASSRVPDRANTGELFF. As DNA, the CDR3 is TGCGCCAGCAGCCGAGTTCCGGACAGAGCGAACACCGGGGAGCTGTTTTTT.

This clonotype was counted between two and nine times. The chain couples TRBV4-1 to TRBJ2-3; 8 bases match TRBD2. Germline lookup yields CDR1 MGHRA and CDR2 YSYEKL. This CDR3 comprises 15 residues. V shed 4 bases and J 6 bases; nucleotides not matched to a gene: 9. The CDR3 here is CASSPHGLAGDTQYF. CDR3 DNA sequence: TGCGCCAGCAGCCCCCACGGACTAGCTGGGGATACGCAGTATTTT.

The rearrangement links TRBV30 to TRBJ1-1, with D unresolved. This CDR3 comprises 15 residues. In germline, CDR1 is GTSNPN, CDR2 SVGIG (reference sequence). V dropped 0 bases and J dropped 2 bases, with 13 bases sitting between them. CDR3 sequence reads: CAWSVVQPGNTEAFF. In nucleotides, the CDR3 is TGTGCCTGGAGTGTAGTACAGCCAGGAAACACTGAAGCTTTCTTT.

In this sample, this clonotype turned up a few times. The chain combines TRBV4-2 with TRBJ2-2; D is unclear. V gave up 10 bases and J gave up 2 bases, with 5 bases separating them. Germline-derived CDR1 and CDR2 are LGHNA and YNFKEQ. The CDR3 spans 11 residues. The CDR3, as DNA: TGTGCCACCTCCAACACCGGGGAGCTGTTTTTT. It is translated as CATSNTGELFF.

V is TRBV20-1 and J is TRBJ2-2; D remains unclear. The germline V gene encodes CDR1 DFQATT and CDR2 SNEGSKA (reference sequence). This CDR3 is 12 amino acids long. V shed 6 bases and J shed 1 base, with 6 bases lying between them. The CDR3 bases are TGCAGTGCGTCAGAGAACACCGGGGAGCTGTTTTTT. Translation gives CSASENTGELFF.